The T cell receptor (beta chain) described here comes from a study of blood T cell repertoires in COVID-19. Study-level information: Sites across the United States, Italy and Spain contributed samples from acute and convalescent COVID-19. T cells, B-cell-depleted T cells, or PBMCs provided the cDNA or gDNA that served as material.

The germline V gene encodes CDR1 ENHRY and CDR2 SYGVKD. The length of the CDR3 is 13 residues. The V and J ends lost 3 bases and 5 bases respectively, with 10 bases between them. Per the study methods: Amplification with reference gene primers provided the estimates of nucleated cell counts. Profiled with immunoSEQ multiplex PCR; TCRdb holds only in-frame clones, not every one. D and trimming come from the DNA, and the V and J calls and clone size come from that table. The sample records 120,000 to 150,000 clones, 87% being singletons. Sample: peripheral blood. The clonotype comes from a woman in her forties with acute or convalescent COVID-19. The rearrangement uses TRBV10-3 and TRBJ1-2; D possibly corresponds to TRBD1 (6 bases). CDR3 residues: CAISDTGNYGYTF. The DNA for the CDR3 is TGTGCCATCAGTGACACAGGGAATTATGGCTACACCTTC.